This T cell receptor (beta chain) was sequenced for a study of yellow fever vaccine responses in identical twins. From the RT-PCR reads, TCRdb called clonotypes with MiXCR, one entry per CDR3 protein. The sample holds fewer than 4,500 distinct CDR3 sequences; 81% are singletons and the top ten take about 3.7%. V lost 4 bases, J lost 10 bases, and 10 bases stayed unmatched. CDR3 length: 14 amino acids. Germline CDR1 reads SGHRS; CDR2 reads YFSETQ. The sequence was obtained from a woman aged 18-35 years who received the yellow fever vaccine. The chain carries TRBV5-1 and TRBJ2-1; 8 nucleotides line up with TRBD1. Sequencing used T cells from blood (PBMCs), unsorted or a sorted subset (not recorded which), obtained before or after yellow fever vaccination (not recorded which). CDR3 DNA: TGCGCCAGCAGCCTGAAGACAGGGGAACGGGAGCAGTTCTTC. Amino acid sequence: CASSLKTGEREQFF.